A single sample is the source of the 25 T cell receptor beta chains below, sequenced in a study of STAT5B mutations in CD4+ large granular lymphocyte leukemia. Using immunoSEQ multiplex PCR, the repertoire was profiled, and TCRdb retains in-frame clones only, with some absent. The sample has roughly 4,300 clones; over 60% are singletons. The specimen was PBMCs. The receptors originated from a man between 65 and 85 years old with CD4+ T-cell large granular lymphocyte leukemia.

The CDR3 sequence: CAIGGDVSSYEQYF. The DNA for the CDR3 is TGTGCCATCGGGGGGGACGTCTCTTCCTACGAGCAGTACTTC. J is TRBJ2-7 and V is TRBV10-3, with 7 nucleotides matching TRBD2. With 8 bases clipped from V and 1 base from J, the junction kept 8 bases outside the gene matches. The CDR3 is made up of 14 amino acids. Germline V gene data show CDR1 as ENHRY and CDR2 as SYGVKD.

This clone was found a few times. The chain recombines TRBV30 with TRBJ2-1; 9 positions match TRBD2. Trimming at V came to 0 bases and at J to 4 bases, leaving 7 bases not matched to a gene. CDR1 and CDR2 from the germline V gene are GTSNPN and SVGIG (reference sequence). The CDR3 is made up of 16 amino acids. The CDR3 loop is CAWSVLLAGGYNEQFF. The CDR3 region has the DNA TGTGCCTGGAGTGTACTGCTTGCGGGAGGGTACAATGAGCAGTTCTTC.

V is TRBV6-1 and J is TRBJ2-7; the D is unclear. V was pared by 4 bases and J by 0 bases, with 7 bases between. This CDR3 contains 13 residues. In germline, CDR1 is MNHNS, CDR2 SASEGT. The CDR3 nucleotides read TGTGCCAGCAGTGTCCACCTCTCCTACGAGCAGTACTTC. It specifies CASSVHLSYEQYF.

This clone was found once. The genes are TRBV4-3 and TRBJ2-7; TRBD1 or TRBD2 may be the D gene (5 bases each). Trimming shortened V by 0 bases and J by 9 bases, and 30 bases separated the two germline ends. CDR1 and CDR2 (germline): LGHNA, YSLEER. This CDR3 is built from 19 residues. The CDR3 loop reads CASSQEMPGGQGPLERQYF. The CDR3 coding sequence is TGCGCCAGCAGCCAAGAGATGCCAGGCGGGCAGGGACCCTTAGAGAGGCAGTACTTC.

J is TRBJ2-7 and V is TRBV2; D unresolved. The V end lost 4 bases, the J end lost 6 bases, and 4 bases lay between the germline ends. Germline V gene lookup returns CDR1 SNHLY and CDR2 FYNNEI. The CDR3 extends over 10 amino acids. The CDR3 loop reads CASSGVEQYF. DNA of the CDR3: TGTGCCAGCAGTGGTGTCGAGCAGTACTTC.

The chain is built from TRBV7-9 and TRBJ1-4, with D maybe TRBD1 (5 bases). Trimming stripped 0 bases from V and 5 bases from J, with 7 bases between. CDR1 is SEHNR and CDR2 is FQNEAQ in the germline V gene (reference sequence). This CDR3 is 14 amino acids long. CDR3 residues: CASSLAGENEKLFF. CDR3 DNA sequence: TGTGCCAGCAGCTTAGCAGGGGAAAATGAAAAACTGTTTTTT.

The rearrangement uses TRBV5-1 and TRBJ2-7; 8 bases are shared with TRBD1. The V gene's germline CDR1 is SGHRS and CDR2 YFSETQ. This CDR3 has 16 residues. V shed 3 bases and J 2 bases; nucleotides not matched to a gene: 10. The CDR3, as DNA: TGCGCCAGCAGCTCGGAGGATGGGACAGGAACCTACGAGCAGTACTTC. It codes for CASSSEDGTGTYEQYF.

V usage is TRBV7-9 and J usage is TRBJ1-4; the D gene is possibly TRBD1 (6 bases). CDR3 size: 14 residues. Between the trimmed V and J ends, which lost 8 bases and 0 bases, there was a span of 10 bases. Germline values: CDR1 SEHNR, CDR2 FQNEAQ (reference sequence). The CDR3 coding sequence is TGTGCCAGCGGGGGGGGCGCAACTAATGAAAAACTGTTTTTT. It codes for CASGGGATNEKLFF.

The J gene is TRBJ1-5, the V gene TRBV11-3, with unresolved D. CDR1 is SGHNT, CDR2 YENEEA, per germline. This CDR3 contains 16 residues. Trimming removed 1 base from V and 0 bases from J, with 10 bases in between. CDR3 nucleotides: TGTGCCAGCAGCTTAGTGCTGGTACCTAGCAATCAGCCCCAGCATTTT. Encoded protein: CASSLVLVPSNQPQHF.

The gene calls are TRBV6-1 and TRBJ1-1; D is undetermined. V was pared by 4 bases and J by 7 bases, with 10 bases between. This CDR3 spans 12 amino acids. Germline-derived CDR1 and CDR2 are MNHNS and SASEGT. DNA of the CDR3: TGTGCCAGCAGTGTAGATCCTAGTGAAGCTTTCTTT. This translates into CASSVDPSEAFF.

The chain is built from TRBV10-3 and TRBJ2-3, with D possibly being TRBD2 (5 bases). Trimming took off 11 bases at V and 1 base at J, with 28 bases between the two ends. Germline V gene data show CDR1 as ENHRY and CDR2 as SYGVKD. This CDR3 has 18 amino acids. The CDR3 DNA sequence: TGTGCCCGGGCAGATAGTATAGGTAGCGCGGCTCGCACAGATACGCAGTATTTT. Translated, it gives CARADSIGSAARTDTQYF.

The chain couples TRBV14 to TRBJ2-1; 12 bases match TRBD2. The V and J ends lost 3 bases and 3 bases, in that order; junction bases with no gene match: 3. Germline loops: CDR1 SGHDN, CDR2 FVKESK. This CDR3 comprises 16 residues. CDR3 region: CASSQLGLAGYNEQFF. The CDR3 DNA reads TGTGCCAGCAGCCAGTTGGGACTAGCGGGCTACAATGAGCAGTTCTTC.

The V and J genes are TRBV4-3 and TRBJ2-7; 13 bases fit TRBD2. The CDR3 is 17 residues long. The V and J ends lost 3 bases and 2 bases, in that order; junction bases with no gene match: 7. Germline V gene sequence: CDR1 LGHNA, CDR2 YSLEER. In nucleotides, the CDR3 is TGCGCCAGCAGCCAGGGACTAGCGGGGTTGATTACCTACGAGCAGTACTTC. It yields the protein CASSQGLAGLITYEQYF.

The chain has TRBV4-1 and TRBJ2-7, with D unresolved. V was cut by 1 base and J by 3 bases, with 7 bases left in between. CDR1 and CDR2 from the germline V gene are MGHRA and YSYEKL. The CDR3 covers 13 residues. The chain's CDR3 is CASSQVGYYEQYF. The CDR3 DNA reads as TGCGCCAGCAGCCAAGTCGGGTACTACGAGCAGTACTTC.

The chain combines TRBV2 with TRBJ2-7; tentative D call: TRBD1 (5 bases). Germline CDR1 is SNHLY and CDR2 is FYNNEI. V dropped 4 bases and J dropped 5 bases, with 12 bases sitting between them. The CDR3 covers 13 residues. CDR3 residues: CASSALAGNEQYF. The CDR3 nucleotides are TGTGCCAGCAGTGCTCTGGCAGGGAACGAGCAGTACTTC.

The V gene is TRBV9, the J gene TRBJ2-3; D uncertain. The CDR3 length is 11 residues. Per germline, CDR1 SGDLS and CDR2 YYNGEE. V was cut by 4 bases and J by 2 bases, with 2 bases left in between. CDR3 in amino acids: CASSITDTQYF. The CDR3 coding sequence is TGTGCCAGCAGCATCACAGATACGCAGTATTTT.

This CDR3 reads CASAWSPTDTQYF. CDR3 sequence (DNA): TGTGCCAGCGCCTGGAGCCCCACAGATACGCAGTATTTT. The chain couples TRBV27 to TRBJ2-3; the D is unclear. CDR1 and CDR2 from the germline V gene are MNHEY and SMNVEV (reference sequence). Trimming cost V 8 bases and J 2 bases, with 11 bases left between them. The CDR3 is made up of 13 amino acids.

This chain links TRBV5-1 with TRBJ2-2, with D perhaps matching TRBD1 or TRBD2 (5 bases each). CDR1 is SGHRS and CDR2 is YFSETQ in the germline V gene. Trimming removed 2 bases at V and 6 bases at J, with 14 bases between. CDR3 length equals 15 residues. The CDR3 protein is CASSFGRPGPGELFF. In DNA form, the CDR3 reads TGCGCCAGCAGCTTTGGTAGGCCGGGGCCCGGGGAGCTGTTTTTT.

This sequence joins TRBV7-6 and TRBJ2-7, with D perhaps matching TRBD1 (7 bases). This CDR3 has 12 amino acids. Germline-derived CDR1 and CDR2 are SGHVS and FNYEAQ. Trimming cost V 2 bases and J 6 bases, with 8 bases left between them. This CDR3 reads CASSLQGGEQYF. For the CDR3, the DNA is TGTGCCAGCAGCTTACAGGGGGGCGAGCAGTACTTC.

The chain employs TRBV2 and TRBJ2-2; 12 bases align to TRBD2. The germline gives CDR1 SNHLY, CDR2 FYNNEI. CDR3 size: 17 residues. The J segment lost 7 bases and the V segment lost 0 bases, leaving 6 bases of the junction unmatched. The CDR3 nucleotides are TGTGCCAGCAGTGAAGCGCCTAGCGGGGGGGCCGGCGGGGAGCTGTTTTTT. Translation: CASSEAPSGGAGGELFF.

This clone was observed a few times. V and J are TRBV4-1 and TRBJ2-5; the match to TRBD2 covers 10 bases. CDR3 size: 16 residues. The V gene's germline CDR1 is MGHRA and CDR2 YSYEKL. V lost 4 bases, J lost 0 bases, and 5 bases stayed unmatched. CDR3 loop: CASSRAGGLYQETQYF. The CDR3 nucleotides are TGCGCCAGCAGCCGAGCGGGGGGGCTTTACCAAGAGACCCAGTACTTC.

As DNA, the CDR3 is TGCGCCAGCGTTGAGGGCGATTACACCGGGGAGCTGTTTTTT. This codes for CASVEGDYTGELFF. The chain carries TRBV5-1 and TRBJ2-2, with TRBD2 as a possible D gene (5 bases). The germline V gene has CDR1 SGHRS and CDR2 YFSETQ. V gave up 7 bases and J gave up 3 bases, with 13 bases separating them. The CDR3 is made up of 14 amino acids.

The chain has TRBV6-5 and TRBJ2-5, with D possibly matching TRBD2 (5 bases). V was shortened by 6 bases and J by 5 bases, with 19 bases between the two germline ends. Germline V gene sequence: CDR1 MNHEY, CDR2 SVGAGI. The CDR3 extends over 15 amino acids. CDR3 sequence reads: CASSPSGRLGETQYF. The CDR3 DNA is TGTGCCAGCAGCCCCAGCGGTAGGCTTGGGGAGACCCAGTACTTC.

V gene TRBV27 combines with J gene TRBJ2-7; D is undetermined. V shed 2 bases and J shed 2 bases, with 7 bases lying between them. Germline V lookup: CDR1 MNHEY, CDR2 SMNVEV (reference sequence). CDR3 length equals 13 residues. The CDR3 is CASSLQNPYEQYF. The CDR3 bases are TGTGCCAGCAGTTTACAGAACCCCTACGAGCAGTACTTC.

The chain has TRBV2 and TRBJ1-4; D ambiguous. Trimming took 5 bases from V and 0 from J, leaving 13 bases between them. The CDR3 consists of 16 residues. Germline loops: CDR1 SNHLY, CDR2 FYNNEI. CDR3 sequence reads: CASSTGLMSTNEKLFF. The CDR3 coding sequence is TGTGCCAGCAGTACCGGACTAATGTCAACTAATGAAAAACTGTTTTTT.